This TCR beta chain came from a study of HIV-infected children after antiretroviral therapy interruption. The treatment here: PENTA 11 planned treatment interruption arm or continuous ART arm. The TCR library was built from RNA with a 3' RACE protocol and unique molecular identifiers. Using its own MiXCR run on the 3' RACE reads, TCRdb lists one record per CDR3 protein. The sample contains fewer than 20,000 distinct CDR3 sequences, 3% to 3.5% of which appear only once. This clonotype was observed at least ten times. The germline V gene encodes CDR1 MNHEY and CDR2 SMNVEV (reference sequence). The CDR3 has 12 residues. Deletions cut 6 bases from V and 6 bases from J, with 12 bases between.

Material: CD45RA+ CD4+ T cells from PBMCs, obtained from a donor given antiretroviral therapy, either interrupted or continuous. Noted subset: naive CD4+ CD45RA+ CD45RO- T cells. The sequence was collected from a child aged 2 to 17 with HIV. This chain uses TRBV27 with TRBJ2-7; the D gene is possibly TRBD2 (7 bases). The DNA of the CDR3 is TGTGCCAGCAGGGGGGGGGGGCGCGAGCAGTACTTC. Translated, it gives CASRGGGREQYF.